One TCR beta chain is described in this entry. Cohort 3 recovered donors had two negative PCRs, clearance, or symptom resolution. Original processing notes: By means of reference gene primer amplification, nucleated cell counts were estimated. Generated by immunoSEQ multiplex PCR, the TCRdb table keeps only in-frame clones and is missing some. D and trimming were read from the DNA, whereas the V and J calls and clone size are those reported in that table. Among around 430,000 clones listed, around nine tenths were seen once. This CDR3 contains 16 residues. With V trimmed by 2 bases and J by 2 bases, 3 bases remained unmatched. Germline-derived CDR1 and CDR2 are MNHNS and SASEGT. These data are taken from a study of blood T cell repertoires in COVID-19. Study at large: The United States, Italy and Spain were the sources of the acute and convalescent COVID-19 samples.

Source material: PBMCs or T cells enriched from blood (not recorded which). V and J are TRBV6-1 and TRBJ1-3, with 10 bases aligning to TRBD1. This TCR was sampled from a woman aged 45 to 65 who had recovered from COVID-19. DNA of the CDR3: TGTGCCAGCAGTGAAAGGGGACAGGGGACTGGAAACACCATATATTTT. This gives the protein CASSERGQGTGNTIYF.